This T cell receptor beta chain was sequenced during a study of T cell responses to AZD1222 COVID-19 vaccine. With regard to this clone: As yet, its antigen is unknown.

Repertoires were generated with immunoSEQ multiplex PCR, while TCRdb's copy carries only in-frame clones and drops some. Of roughly 140,000 clones in the sample, roughly 90% were seen once. Regarding the study as a whole: Most donors were white British, females outnumbered males, and clonal diversity was possibly underestimated. The repertoires were collected only after the peak T cell response.

The specimen comprised peripheral blood, sampled 28 days after the second AZD1222 dose. This receptor was obtained from an adult who received the AZD1222 COVID-19 vaccine.

The CDR3 reads CASSVRGPDEKLFF. The CDR3, as DNA: TGTGCCAGCAGCGTGAGGGGACCGGATGAAAAACTGTTTTTT. The rearrangement links TRBV9 to TRBJ1-4; TRBD1 is a possible D gene (5 bases). The CDR3 totals 14 residues. Trimming shortened V by 2 bases and J by 6 bases, and 11 bases separated the two germline ends. The germline CDR1 and CDR2 sequences are SGDLS and YYNGEE.